The 28 T cell receptor beta chains reported below all come from one sample, sequenced in a study of chemoradiotherapy in HPV16-positive cancers. Measured with immunoSEQ multiplex PCR; TCRdb has only the in-frame clones, and not every one. The repertoire holds nearly 5,000 clones, more than 95% seen once, with 3.2% in the top ten. The material sequenced was tumor tissue, taken from a patient who underwent chemoradiotherapy. The source of these receptors is a human donor with HPV-associated anogenital cancer.

The J gene is TRBJ1-1, the V gene TRBV6-1; maybe TRBD1 (5 bases). The germline V gene has CDR1 MNHNS and CDR2 SASEGT. Between the trimmed V and J ends, which lost 7 bases and 4 bases, there was a span of 13 bases. The CDR3 extends over 13 amino acids. CDR3 sequence reads: CASIPLRGTEAFF. The CDR3, as DNA: TGTGCCAGCATTCCCCTGAGGGGCACTGAAGCTTTCTTT.

The chain has TRBV27 and TRBJ2-7; 10 nucleotides line up with TRBD2. The germline V gene has CDR1 MNHEY and CDR2 SMNVEV (reference sequence). This CDR3 is 14 amino acids long. Trimming removed 10 bases from V and 4 bases from J; junction bases left unmatched: 10. Written as DNA, the CDR3 is TGTGCCACCTCCGGGTGGACTAGCGGTTACGAGCAGTACTTC. Amino acid sequence: CATSGWTSGYEQYF.

The table lists this clone with a count of one. The rearrangement uses TRBV20-1 and TRBJ1-1; D gene unclear. Deletions cut 6 bases from V and 8 bases from J, with 13 bases between. This CDR3 has 11 amino acids. Germline V CDR1 and CDR2: DFQATT, SNEGSKA (reference sequence). CDR3 region: CSAQTLLEAFF. The CDR3 DNA sequence: TGCAGTGCCCAGACTCTCCTCGAAGCTTTCTTT.

V is TRBV15 and J is TRBJ2-1; TRBD1 matches at 10 bases. This CDR3 is 15 amino acids long. Per germline, CDR1 LNHNV and CDR2 YYDKDF (reference sequence). V shed 6 bases, J shed 4 bases, and the junction held 6 bases outside the gene matches. Written as DNA, the CDR3 is TGTGCCACCAGTACCGGGACAGGGGTTTACAATGAGCAGTTCTTC. This translates into CATSTGTGVYNEQFF. The full variable domain, its missing parts supplied by reference TRBV15 and TRBJ2-1, is DAMVIQNPRYQVTQFGKPVTLSCSQTLNHNVMYWYQQKSSQAPKLLFHYYDKDFNNEADTPDNFQSRRPNTSFCFLDIRSPGLGDTAMYLCATSTGTGVYNEQFFGPGTRLTVL.

The V and J genes are TRBV10-3 and TRBJ1-3; tentatively, D is TRBD1 (5 bases). The CDR3 runs 16 residues. The V end lost 11 bases, the J end lost 3 bases, and 23 bases lay between the germline ends. Germline V gives CDR1 ENHRY, CDR2 SYGVKD. In nucleotides, the CDR3 is TGTGCCGTGGGGGGACCACCAGAGGGGCATGGAAACACCATATATTTT. Protein sequence: CAVGGPPEGHGNTIYF.

This clone has a single count. V is TRBV28 and J is TRBJ1-4; D uncertain. Trimming stripped 6 bases from V and 5 bases from J, with 22 bases between. The CDR3 has 17 residues. The germline V gene has CDR1 MDHEN and CDR2 SYDVKM. Written as DNA, the CDR3 is TGTGCCAGCAGCCCCAATCCGGGCCGGGGAGAAAATGAAAAACTGTTTTTT. This codes for CASSPNPGRGENEKLFF.

The chain couples TRBV9 to TRBJ1-1; TRBD1 matches 11 bases. Germline V CDR1 and CDR2: SGDLS, YYNGEE. This CDR3 comprises 18 residues. V was clipped by 3 bases and J by 3 bases; unmatched bases: 13. CDR3 coding DNA: TGTGCCAGCAGCGCTCCTCGGGGGACAGGGGGTTTGTACACTGAAGCTTTCTTT. This sequence encodes CASSAPRGTGGLYTEAFF.

V is TRBV11-3 and J is TRBJ2-5; TRBD1 aligns across 7 bases. Trimming took 4 bases from V and 5 from J; bases not matched to a gene: 16. The CDR3 runs to 17 residues. CDR1 and CDR2 from the germline V gene are SGHNT and YENEEA. In DNA, the CDR3 is TGTGCCAGCAGCTCGAGAACAGGGGCCCAGCTCTTGGAGACCCAGTACTTC. It codes for CASSSRTGAQLLETQYF.

This clone has a handful of counts. At one of its ends the junction is not consistent with the germline gene, which may arise from a read error. The J gene is TRBJ1-5, the V gene TRBV18; 7 nucleotides match TRBD1. The germline V gene has CDR1 KGHSH and CDR2 LQKENI. The CDR3 length is 16 residues. CDR3 amino acids: CASSTPGTASNQPQHF. The CDR3, as DNA: TGTGCCAGCTCAACACCCGGGACAGCTAGCAATCAGCCCCAGCATTTT.

The chain is built from TRBV4-1 and TRBJ2-7; 9 bases line up with TRBD1. The V segment lost 0 bases and the J segment 5 bases; nucleotides outside the gene matches: 20. The CDR3 loop spans 20 amino acids. Germline V gene lookup returns CDR1 MGHRA and CDR2 YSYEKL. Here the CDR3 reads CASSQEWFGIMTGGRDEQYF. CDR3 coding DNA: TGCGCCAGCAGCCAAGAATGGTTTGGGATAATGACAGGGGGGCGCGACGAGCAGTACTTC.

The genes are TRBV7-9 and TRBJ1-1; 7 positions agree with TRBD1. The V segment lost 5 bases and the J segment 7 bases; nucleotides outside the gene matches: 7. CDR1 is SEHNR, CDR2 FQNEAQ, per germline (reference sequence). There are 13 residues in the CDR3. Written as DNA, the CDR3 is TGTGCCAGCAGCAGTACAGGGGCGGGTGAAGCTTTCTTT. Translating gives CASSSTGAGEAFF.

This CDR3 reads CASSPRTSGRIAYEQYF. In DNA, the CDR3 is TGTGCCAGTAGTCCCCGGACTAGCGGGAGGATCGCCTACGAGCAGTACTTC. The rearrangement joins TRBV19 to TRBJ2-7; 14 nucleotides agree with TRBD2. The germline gives CDR1 LNHDA, CDR2 SQIVND (reference sequence). Trimming took 5 bases from V and 2 from J; bases not matched to a gene: 8. This CDR3 spans 17 amino acids.

The rearrangement uses TRBV5-1 and TRBJ1-2; the D gene is possibly TRBD1 (5 bases). The CDR3 length is 14 residues. CDR1 is SGHRS and CDR2 is YFSETQ in the germline V gene. The V end was cut by 0 bases, the J end by 4 bases, with 10 bases between. The CDR3 bases are TGCGCCAGCAGCTTGGCCGGCGGGGGCTATGGCTACACCTTC. Protein sequence: CASSLAGGGYGYTF.

The V call is TRBV30, the J call TRBJ2-2; D remains ambiguous. The germline V gene has CDR1 GTSNPN and CDR2 SVGIG (reference sequence). CDR3 size: 13 residues. The germline V and J ends were trimmed by 2 bases and 5 bases, with 9 bases remaining between them. For the CDR3, the DNA is TGTGCCTGGAGTTTAGTGGAAACCGGGGAGCTGTTTTTT. It specifies CAWSLVETGELFF.

The rearrangement uses TRBV7-6 and TRBJ1-2; 8 nucleotides line up with TRBD1. The V gene end was trimmed by 5 bases and the J gene end by 4 bases; junction bases not matched to a gene: 3. The CDR3 is made up of 13 amino acids. Germline lookup yields CDR1 SGHVS and CDR2 FNYEAQ. The CDR3 protein is CASSATGGYGYTF. CDR3 bases: TGTGCCAGCAGCGCTACAGGGGGCTATGGCTACACCTTC.

The chain's CDR3 is CASSLNLAGSSYEQYF. Here the CDR3 DNA reads TGTGCCAGTAGTCTCAATCTAGCGGGGAGCTCCTACGAGCAGTACTTC. The chain employs TRBV19 and TRBJ2-7; 9 nucleotides line up with TRBD2. Germline assignment: CDR1 LNHDA and CDR2 SQIVND (reference sequence). With 5 bases clipped from V and 0 bases from J, the junction kept 8 bases outside the gene matches. CDR3 length: 16 amino acids. The full variable domain, completed using reference TRBV19 and TRBJ2-7, is DGGITQSPKYLFRKEGQNVTLSCEQNLNHDAMYWYRQDPGQGLRLIYYSQIVNDFQKGDIAEGYSVSREKKESFPLTVTSAQKNPTAFYLCASSLNLAGSSYEQYFGPGTRLTVT.

CDR3 DNA sequence: TGTGCCAGCAGTTCCCTACGCTCTGGAAACACCATATATTTT. Encoded protein: CASSSLRSGNTIYF. J is TRBJ1-3 and V is TRBV6-6; D is undetermined. The CDR3 is 14 residues long. The germline V gene has CDR1 MNHNY and CDR2 SVGAGI (reference sequence). Trimming left V 4 bases short and J 0 bases short, with 7 bases between.

The chain employs TRBV30 and TRBJ2-7; TRBD1 matches 8 bases. There are 12 residues in the CDR3. The germline CDR1 and CDR2 sequences are GTSNPN and SVGIG (reference sequence). V lost 5 bases, J lost 3 bases, and 3 bases stayed unmatched. CDR3 protein: CAWGQGGYEQYF. The DNA for the CDR3 is TGTGCCTGGGGACAGGGCGGCTACGAGCAGTACTTC.

V and J are TRBV5-6 and TRBJ2-3; D not resolved. With 4 bases removed from V and 5 bases from J, the gap between germline ends came to 8 bases. CDR1 and CDR2 (germline): SGHDT, YYEEEE. This CDR3 spans 12 amino acids. The CDR3 loop is CASSLEVDTQYF. The CDR3 nucleotides are TGTGCCAGCAGCCTTGAGGTAGATACGCAGTATTTT.

CDR3 sequence reads: CASSLASVGRSSPLHF. CDR3 sequence (DNA): TGTGCCAGCAGCTTAGCCAGTGTTGGAAGAAGTTCACCCCTCCACTTT. The chain joins TRBV7-2 to TRBJ1-6; no reliable D call. The CDR3 covers 16 residues. Germline V lookup: CDR1 SGHTA, CDR2 FQGNSA. The V end lost 0 bases, the J end lost 9 bases, and 15 bases lay between the germline ends.

V usage is TRBV11-3 and J usage is TRBJ1-4, with TRBD1 matching over 8 bases. J was trimmed by 6 bases and V by 2 bases; bases with no gene match: 5. The germline V gene has CDR1 SGHNT and CDR2 YENEEA. The CDR3 sequence is 15 residues long. CDR3 in amino acids: CASSLPGGWDEKLFF. The CDR3 region has the DNA TGTGCCAGCAGCTTACCAGGGGGCTGGGATGAAAAACTGTTTTTT.

The V gene is TRBV27, the J gene TRBJ1-2, with 8 bases matching TRBD1. In germline, CDR1 is MNHEY, CDR2 SMNVEV (reference sequence). J was trimmed by 8 bases and V by 6 bases; bases with no gene match: 5. This CDR3 is 12 amino acids long. In DNA form, the CDR3 reads TGTGCCAGCAGGCAGGGGGCTCGCGGCTACACCTTC. Its protein is CASRQGARGYTF.

The J gene is TRBJ2-5, the V gene TRBV10-2; a weak D match, TRBD2 (5 bases). Germline CDR1 is WSHSY and CDR2 is SAAADI. V dropped 2 bases and J dropped 5 bases, with 15 bases sitting between them. The CDR3 has 15 amino acids. This chain's CDR3 is CASSEIGRPGETQYF. CDR3 DNA sequence: TGCGCCAGCAGTGAGATTGGTAGGCCGGGGGAGACCCAGTACTTC.

This clone was detected only once. This chain connects TRBV11-2 to TRBJ2-1, with D unresolved. The CDR3 contains 14 residues. Germline loops: CDR1 SGHAT, CDR2 FQNNGV. The V end was cut by 2 bases, the J end by 4 bases, with 9 bases between. In nucleotides, the CDR3 is TGTGCCAGCAGCTTACTTCGAGTGTACAATGAGCAGTTCTTC. Amino acids: CASSLLRVYNEQFF. The variable domain in full, with the rest retrieved from reference TRBV11-2 and TRBJ2-1, is EAGVAQSPRYKIIEKRQSVAFWCNPISGHATLYWYQQILGQGPKLLIQFQNNGVVDDSQLPKDRFSAERLKGVDSTLKIQPAKLEDSAVYLCASSLLRVYNEQFFGPGTRLTVL.

The chain joins TRBV7-9 to TRBJ2-5; a possible D gene is TRBD2 (5 bases). The CDR3 spans 16 residues. The germline V gene has CDR1 SEHNR and CDR2 FQNEAQ (reference sequence). V was clipped by 2 bases and J by 8 bases, with 21 bases between them. CDR3 amino acids: CASSLRPAAVVETQYF. Written as DNA, the CDR3 is TGTGCCAGCAGCTTAAGGCCAGCGGCGGTAGTGGAAACCCAGTACTTC.

The chain joins TRBV19 to TRBJ1-2; TRBD1 might be the D (5 bases). The length of the CDR3 is 12 residues. With 5 bases removed from V and 8 bases from J, the gap between germline ends came to 12 bases. The germline V gene has CDR1 LNHDA and CDR2 SQIVND (reference sequence). The CDR3 loop reads CASSGRVSGYTF. As DNA, the CDR3 is TGTGCCAGTAGTGGCAGGGTTTCCGGCTACACCTTC.

The chain is built from TRBV28 and TRBJ1-1; no clear D. With 7 bases removed from V and 1 base from J, the gap between germline ends came to 10 bases. The germline gives CDR1 MDHEN, CDR2 SYDVKM. CDR3 length: 13 amino acids. CDR3 DNA: TGTGCCAGCAAGGAGGGCGCGAACACTGAAGCTTTCTTT. Translating it yields CASKEGANTEAFF.

V is TRBV7-9 and J is TRBJ2-7; D not resolved. The germline V and J ends were trimmed by 5 bases and 3 bases, with 8 bases remaining between them. Germline CDR1 and CDR2: SEHNR and FQNEAQ (reference sequence). CDR3 size: 12 residues. CDR3 bases: TGTGCCAGCAGCCCACTCGGCTACGAGCAGTACTTC. This gives the protein CASSPLGYEQYF.